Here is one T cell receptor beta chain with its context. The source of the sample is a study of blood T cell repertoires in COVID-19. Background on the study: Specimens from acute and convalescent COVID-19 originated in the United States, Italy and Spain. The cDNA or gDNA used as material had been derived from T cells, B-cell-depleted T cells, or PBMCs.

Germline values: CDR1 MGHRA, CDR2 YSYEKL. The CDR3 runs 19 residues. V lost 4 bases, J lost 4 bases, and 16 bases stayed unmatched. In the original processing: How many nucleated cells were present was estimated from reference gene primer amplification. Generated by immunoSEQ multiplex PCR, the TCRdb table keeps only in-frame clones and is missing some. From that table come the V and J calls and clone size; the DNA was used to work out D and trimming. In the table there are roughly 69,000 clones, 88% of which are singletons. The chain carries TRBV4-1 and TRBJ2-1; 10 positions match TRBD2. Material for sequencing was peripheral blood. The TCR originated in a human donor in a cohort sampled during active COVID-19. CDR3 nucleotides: TGCGCCAGCAGCCCAACCATTCTAGCGGGGGTTTTATCTTACAATGAGCAGTTCTTC. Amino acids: CASSPTILAGVLSYNEQFF.